Below, 31 T cell receptor beta chains from the same sample are listed, as sequenced in a study of T cells expressing NK-cell markers. TCRdb reanalyzed the 5' RACE reads and collapses them to one entry per CDR3 protein, without DNA. The table lists roughly 350,000 distinct CDR3 sequences, with around 5.3% in the top ten. Sequenced sample: blood T cells: a sorted CD56 or NKG2C T cell subset, CD4+ or CD8+ T cells, or bulk PBMC T cells (not recorded which). These receptors were obtained from a man between 18 and 69 years old in good health.

J is TRBJ1-6 and V is TRBV6-5. This CDR3 has 18 residues. The germline CDR1 and CDR2 sequences are MNHEY and SVGAGI. CDR3 amino acids: CASSYSLAGSSYNSPLHF.

This chain joins TRBV5-6 and TRBJ1-6; TCRdb returns TRBD1, unconfirmable since there is no DNA. CDR3 size: 15 residues. CDR1 and CDR2 (germline): SGHDT, YYEEEE. The CDR3 here is CASNRGPRYNSPLHF.

The gene calls are TRBV2 and TRBJ2-6; TCRdb designates TRBD1, a call that cannot be tested without DNA. CDR1 is SNHLY and CDR2 is FYNNEI in the germline V gene. The CDR3 is made up of 16 amino acids. CDR3 protein: CASRGQGVPGANVLTF.

The chain has TRBV6-1 and TRBJ1-2; TCRdb's assignment of TRBD1 cannot be checked, as there is no DNA. Germline V gives CDR1 MNHNS, CDR2 SASEGT. The CDR3 spans 15 residues. The CDR3 protein is CASSIKGVFNYGYTF.

The gene calls are TRBV5-1 and TRBJ1-1; the TCRdb D gene call, TRBD1, has no DNA to confirm it. From germline, CDR1 is SGHRS and CDR2 YFSETQ. The CDR3 contains 14 residues. This CDR3 is CASSYYRGRSEAFF.

The V and J genes are TRBV10-2 and TRBJ2-1; there is no DNA to check the TCRdb D call of TRBD2. Germline lookup yields CDR1 WSHSY and CDR2 SAAADI. The length of the CDR3 is 16 residues. This CDR3 is CASTWTSGGRGNEQFF.

The J gene is TRBJ1-3, the V gene TRBV5-8; absent DNA, TCRdb's TRBD1 call cannot be checked. Germline V gives CDR1 SGHTS, CDR2 YDEGEE. This CDR3 contains 14 residues. The CDR3: CASGHRVSGNTIYF.

V is TRBV4-1 and J is TRBJ2-5. There are 16 residues in the CDR3. Germline CDR1 reads MGHRA; CDR2 reads YSYEKL. CDR3 loop: CASSYLPRPFQETQYF.

V gene TRBV20-1 combines with J gene TRBJ2-7; the D call from TCRdb, TRBD2, cannot be confirmed without DNA. The CDR3 is 13 amino acids. Germline V CDR1 and CDR2: DFQATT, SNEGSKA (reference sequence). CDR3 amino acids: CSASGTSFAQQYF.

The rearrangement joins TRBV6-5 to TRBJ2-3; TCRdb calls TRBD2, which cannot be checked without DNA. The CDR3 spans 14 residues. Germline-derived CDR1 and CDR2 are MNHEY and SVGAGI. The CDR3 here is CASSYSGEGDTQYF.

CDR3 region: CASSPVPFSGGRHYEQYF. The chain employs TRBV5-1 and TRBJ2-7; TCRdb returns TRBD1, unconfirmable since there is no DNA. The CDR3 runs 18 residues. Germline assignment: CDR1 SGHRS and CDR2 YFSETQ. The whole variable domain, remainder taken from reference TRBV5-1 and TRBJ2-7, is KAGVTQTPRYLIKTRGQQVTLSCSPISGHRSVSWYQQTPGQGLQFLFEYFSETQRNKGNFPGRFSGRQFSNSRSEMNVSTLELGDSALYLCASSPVPFSGGRHYEQYFGPGTRLTVT.

The V gene is TRBV20-1, the J gene TRBJ1-1; TCRdb designates TRBD1, a call that cannot be tested without DNA. Germline V gene sequence: CDR1 DFQATT, CDR2 SNEGSKA (reference sequence). This CDR3 has 14 residues. The CDR3 sequence is CSAGDTRPYTEAFF.

The CDR3 spells CASSQSSGPGSYNEQFF. The rearrangement uses TRBV23-1 and TRBJ2-1; TCRdb outputs TRBD2, but without DNA this stays unchecked. TRBV23-1 is classed as an ORF, of uncertain function. There are 17 residues in the CDR3.

The chain is built from TRBV5-8 and TRBJ2-3; TCRdb's D call of TRBD1 is untestable without DNA. CDR3 length equals 15 residues. Per germline, CDR1 SGHTS and CDR2 YDEGEE. CDR3 sequence reads: CASSWGGQSTDTQYF.

This chain joins TRBV5-1 and TRBJ1-5. The CDR3 has 17 residues. From germline, CDR1 is SGHRS and CDR2 YFSETQ. The CDR3 is CASSLGGLQDSNQPQHF.

V and J are TRBV12-3 or TRBV12-4 and TRBJ1-1; no DNA is available, so the TRBD1 call from TCRdb remains unchecked. The CDR3 consists of 13 residues. This chain's CDR3 is CASSSPTGNQAFF.

The chain carries TRBV29-1 and TRBJ2-7; there is no DNA to check the TCRdb D call of TRBD1. This CDR3 contains 16 residues. CDR1 and CDR2 (germline): SQVTM, ANQGSEA. CDR3 in amino acids: CSVAHAEGDLSYEQYF.

CDR3 loop: CASKGPWGPGTDTQYF. V usage is TRBV2 and J usage is TRBJ2-3; the D call of TRBD1 rests on TCRdb alone, since no DNA is present to check it. Per the germline V gene, CDR1 is SNHLY and CDR2 is FYNNEI. The CDR3 has 16 amino acids.

V gene TRBV6-2 or TRBV6-3 combines with J gene TRBJ2-7; TCRdb returns TRBD2, unconfirmable since there is no DNA. Germline-derived CDR1 and CDR2 are MNHEY and SVGEGT. CDR3 length: 18 residues. CDR3 in amino acids: CASTRLPRTSLQRGEQYF.

The genes are TRBV29-1 and TRBJ2-4; TCRdb lists TRBD1, though no DNA is available to test this call. Germline V lookup: CDR1 SQVTM, CDR2 ANQGSEA. The CDR3 sequence is 14 residues long. The CDR3: CSVVIRDSKNIQYF.

The chain links TRBV19 to TRBJ1-2; TCRdb's D call of TRBD1 is untestable without DNA. The CDR3 loop spans 14 amino acids. Germline V gene sequence: CDR1 LNHDA, CDR2 SQIVND (reference sequence). This CDR3 is CASSQGQLNYGYTF.

J is TRBJ2-1 and V is TRBV18; TCRdb lists TRBD2, though no DNA is available to test this call. The CDR3 runs 16 residues. Germline V lookup: CDR1 KGHSH, CDR2 LQKENI. CDR3 protein: CASSGPLAGSYNEQFF.

The V gene is TRBV7-9, the J gene TRBJ2-7; lacking DNA, the TRBD1 call made by TCRdb goes unchecked. Germline CDR1 is SEHNR and CDR2 is FQNEAQ (reference sequence). This CDR3 contains 14 residues. The CDR3 sequence: CASSRTGSGYEQYF.

The gene calls are TRBV7-2 and TRBJ1-4. Germline-derived CDR1 and CDR2 are SGHTA and FQGNSA. The CDR3 sequence is 15 residues long. The CDR3 sequence is CASSLGSVGDEKLFF.

The chain carries TRBV6-5 and TRBJ1-5; TCRdb's assignment of TRBD1 cannot be checked, as there is no DNA. This CDR3 has 16 residues. CDR1 and CDR2 (germline): MNHEY, SVGAGI. CDR3 amino acids: CASSSLTDSSNQPQHF.

The V gene is TRBV28, the J gene TRBJ2-1; TCRdb picks TRBD1, but there is no DNA to check that call. This CDR3 spans 13 amino acids. Per germline, CDR1 MDHEN and CDR2 SYDVKM. CDR3 sequence: CASSSTGGHEQFF.

The chain carries TRBV6-1 and TRBJ2-2; the TCRdb call, TRBD1, lacks DNA for checking. Germline V gene lookup returns CDR1 MNHNS and CDR2 SASEGT. CDR3 length equals 17 residues. The CDR3: CASSPGQGILGTGELFF.

The chain couples TRBV6-5 to TRBJ1-3; there is no DNA to check the TCRdb D call of TRBD1. The CDR3 has 16 amino acids. Germline lookup yields CDR1 MNHEY and CDR2 SVGAGI. Here the CDR3 reads CASIEGGQSSGNTIYF.

This sequence joins TRBV18 and TRBJ1-4; the TRBD1 assignment by TCRdb is unverifiable without DNA. CDR3 size: 15 residues. CDR1 KGHSH and CDR2 LQKENI come from the germline V gene. Here the CDR3 reads CASSPPGTLNEKLFF.

This chain connects TRBV27 to TRBJ1-5; the D call from TCRdb, TRBD1, cannot be confirmed without DNA. From germline, CDR1 is MNHEY and CDR2 SMNVEV (reference sequence). The CDR3 consists of 14 residues. This CDR3 reads CASSPGVSEVPQHF.

This rearrangement joins TRBV7-9 to TRBJ1-6. This CDR3 region has 17 residues. From germline, CDR1 is SEHNR and CDR2 FQNEAQ (reference sequence). The CDR3 here is CASSLALIGGRYSPLHF.